The 2 T cell receptor beta chains presented below share a single source sample, sequenced in a study of T cell changes during pregnancy in multiple sclerosis. Data came from immunoSEQ multiplex PCR; TCRdb stores just in-frame clones and leaves some out. The sample consists of about 55,000 clones, roughly 94% of them appearing once. The material sequenced was CD8+ T cells from peripheral blood mononuclear cells, taken in the third trimester of pregnancy. The receptors derive from a female donor with multiple sclerosis, enrolled in a pregnancy study.

The chain recombines TRBV6-4 with TRBJ2-6, with a possible D match to TRBD1 (5 bases). Germline assignment: CDR1 MRHNA and CDR2 SNTAGT. The CDR3 covers 15 residues. Trimming took 3 bases from V and 0 from J, leaving 6 bases between them. Here the CDR3 DNA reads TGTGCCAGCAGTGAAGGGGTCTCTGGGGCCAACGTCCTGACTTTC. Its translation is CASSEGVSGANVLTF.

The gene calls are TRBV4-2 and TRBJ2-1, with 8 positions matching TRBD2. Trimming cost V 4 bases and J 5 bases; bases outside gene matches: 13. Germline CDR1 LGHNA, CDR2 YNFKEQ. This CDR3 has 17 residues. CDR3 nucleotide sequence: TGTGCCAGCAGCCCATTAGACGGGAGGGAAGCGAACAATGAGCAGTTCTTC. It specifies CASSPLDGREANNEQFF.